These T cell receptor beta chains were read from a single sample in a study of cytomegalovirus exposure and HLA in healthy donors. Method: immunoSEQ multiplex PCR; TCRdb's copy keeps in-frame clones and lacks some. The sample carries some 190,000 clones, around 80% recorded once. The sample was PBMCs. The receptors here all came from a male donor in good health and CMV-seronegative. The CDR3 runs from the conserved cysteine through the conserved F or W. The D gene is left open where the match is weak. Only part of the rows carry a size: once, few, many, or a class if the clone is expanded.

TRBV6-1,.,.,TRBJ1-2,CASSGSGDYGYTF,TGTGCCAGCAGTGGGTCAGGGGACTATGGCTACACCTTC
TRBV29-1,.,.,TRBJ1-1,CSVADSRNTEAFF,TGCAGCGTTGCAGACAGTCGGAACACTGAAGCTTTCTTT
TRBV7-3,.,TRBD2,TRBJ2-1,CASSSQGTSGTNNEQFF,TGTGCCAGCAGCTCGCAAGGGACTAGCGGGACCAACAATGAGCAGTTCTTC
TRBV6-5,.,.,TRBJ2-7,CASTVNQASYEQYF,TGTGCCAGCACAGTCAACCAGGCTTCCTACGAGCAGTACTTC
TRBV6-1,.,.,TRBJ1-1,CASSEAVSWNTEAFF,TGTGCCAGCAGTGAAGCGGTCAGTTGGAACACTGAAGCTTTCTTT
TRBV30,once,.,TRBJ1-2,CAWIIFPGGSYGYTF,TGTGCCTGGATCATTTTCCCGGGGGGAAGTTATGGCTACACCTTC
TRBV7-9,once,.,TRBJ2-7,CASSPNLQGSYEQYF,TGTGCCAGCAGCCCAAATTTACAGGGATCCTACGAGCAGTACTTC
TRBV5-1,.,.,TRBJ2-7,CASSLTTASSYEQYF,TGCGCCAGCAGCTTAACGACAGCGAGCTCCTACGAGCAGTACTTC
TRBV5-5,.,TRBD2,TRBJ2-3,CASSSLAGGSTDTQYF,TGTGCCAGCAGCTCCTTAGCGGGGGGGAGCACAGATACGCAGTATTTT
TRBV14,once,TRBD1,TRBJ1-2,CASSRHTGEDGYTF,TGTGCCAGCAGCCGCCACACAGGGGAGGATGGCTACACCTTC
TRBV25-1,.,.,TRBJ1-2,CASSESIQFGGYPF,TGTGCCAGCAGTGAATCAATTCAGTTTGGGGGCTACCCCTTC
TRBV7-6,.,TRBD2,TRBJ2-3,CASSLTPLAGARTDTQYF,TGTGCCAGCAGCTTAACCCCCTTAGCGGGGGCGAGGACAGATACGCAGTATTTT
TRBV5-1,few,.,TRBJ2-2,CASSLGHRNTGELFF,TGCGCCAGCAGCTTGGGACACAGGAACACCGGGGAGCTGTTTTTT
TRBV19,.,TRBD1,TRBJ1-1,CASSIRTGGTEAFF,TGTGCCAGTAGTATCCGGACAGGTGGCACTGAAGCTTTCTTT
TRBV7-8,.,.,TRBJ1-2,CASRGGGRGYTF,TGTGCCAGCAGGGGAGGGGGGCGCGGCTACACCTTC
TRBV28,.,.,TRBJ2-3,CASSSFTDTQYF,TGTGCCAGCAGCTCCTTCACAGATACGCAGTATTTT
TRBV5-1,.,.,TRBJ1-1,CASSLSGDTEAFF,TGCGCCAGCAGCTTAAGCGGAGACACTGAAGCTTTCTTT
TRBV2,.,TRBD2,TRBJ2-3,CASGPGTSGTDTQYF,TGTGCCAGCGGACCCGGGACTAGCGGCACAGATACGCAGTATTTT
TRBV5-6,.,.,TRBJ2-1,CASSPSAGDLSGNEQFF,TGTGCCAGCAGCCCTTCGGCAGGGGATCTTTCCGGTAATGAGCAGTTCTTC
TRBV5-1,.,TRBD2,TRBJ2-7,CASSWTSGGASYEQYF,TGCGCCAGCAGCTGGACTAGCGGGGGAGCATCCTACGAGCAGTACTTC
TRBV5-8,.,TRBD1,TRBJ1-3,CASSSGQGATGNTIYF,TGTGCCAGCAGCTCGGGACAGGGGGCAACTGGAAACACCATATATTTT
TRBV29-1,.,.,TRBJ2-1,CSVLSSYNEQFF,TGCAGCGTTCTAAGCTCCTACAATGAGCAGTTCTTC
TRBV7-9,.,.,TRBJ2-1,CASSHVEGSGNEQFF,TGTGCCAGCAGCCACGTGGAGGGGTCGGGAAATGAGCAGTTCTTC
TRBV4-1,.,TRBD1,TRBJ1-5,CASSQDGFGTGFQPQHF,TGCGCCAGCAGCCAAGATGGTTTTGGGACAGGGTTTCAGCCCCAGCATTTT
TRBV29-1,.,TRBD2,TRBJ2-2,CSVSSGMGTGELFF,TGCAGCGTTTCGAGCGGGATGGGCACCGGGGAGCTGTTTTTT
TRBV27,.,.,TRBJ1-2,CASSLQPVKGYGYTF,TGTGCCAGCAGTTTACAGCCAGTGAAGGGGTATGGCTACACCTTC
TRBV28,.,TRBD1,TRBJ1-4,CASSSPPGGVNEKLFF,TGTGCCAGCAGTTCCCCCCCAGGGGGTGTTAATGAAAAACTGTTTTTT
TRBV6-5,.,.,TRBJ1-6,CASSYSWTVNSPLHF,TGTGCCAGCAGTTACTCGTGGACAGTAAATTCACCCCTCCACTTT
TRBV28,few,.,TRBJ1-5,CASSFWTGNQPQHF,TGTGCCAGCAGTTTCTGGACAGGCAATCAGCCCCAGCATTTT
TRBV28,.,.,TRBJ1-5,CASSSKPKYSNQPQHF,TGTGCCAGCAGCTCTAAGCCTAAATACAGCAATCAGCCCCAGCATTTT
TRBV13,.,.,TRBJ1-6,CASSFRGQNSPLHF,TGTGCCAGCAGCTTCAGGGGTCAGAATTCACCCCTCCACTTT
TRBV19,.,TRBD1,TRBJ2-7,CASRISTGEGSYEQYF,TGTGCCAGTAGGATTTCAACAGGGGAAGGGTCCTACGAGCAGTACTTC
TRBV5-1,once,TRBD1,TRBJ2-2,CASRLTSGQGAGELFF,TGCGCCAGCAGGCTCACCTCGGGACAGGGGGCCGGGGAGCTGTTTTTT
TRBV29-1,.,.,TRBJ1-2,CSVVRIPYGYTF,TGCAGCGTTGTGAGGATTCCCTATGGCTACACCTTC
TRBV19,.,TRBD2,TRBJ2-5,CASSAGTSGREWETQYF,TGTGCCAGTAGTGCCGGGACTAGCGGGAGGGAATGGGAGACCCAGTACTTC
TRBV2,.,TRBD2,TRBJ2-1,CASRGLAGYNEQFF,TGTGCCAGCAGGGGACTAGCGGGTTACAATGAGCAGTTCTTC
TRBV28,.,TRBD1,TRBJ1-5,CASSLWRGGTGNQPQHF,TGTGCCAGCAGTTTATGGCGGGGGGGGACAGGCAATCAGCCCCAGCATTTT
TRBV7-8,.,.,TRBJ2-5,CASSQLKTQYF,TGTGCCAGCAGCCAACTGAAGACCCAGTACTTC
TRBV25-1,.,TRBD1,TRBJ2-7,CASSEGTGGYEQYF,TGTGCCAGCAGTGAAGGAACAGGGGGATACGAGCAGTACTTC
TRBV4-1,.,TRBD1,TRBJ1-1,CASSPQGADTEAFF,TGCGCCAGCAGCCCACAGGGGGCGGACACTGAAGCTTTCTTT
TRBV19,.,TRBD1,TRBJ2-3,CASSKDRASTDTQYF,TGTGCCAGTAGTAAGGACAGGGCTAGCACAGATACGCAGTATTTT
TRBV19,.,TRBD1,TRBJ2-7,CASSTYETGEPSYEQYF,TGTGCCAGTAGTACGTACGAAACAGGGGAGCCCTCCTACGAGCAGTACTTC
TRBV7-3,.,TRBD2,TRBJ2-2,CASSGGRGRGELFF,TGTGCCAGCAGCGGCGGGAGGGGGCGAGGGGAGCTGTTTTTT
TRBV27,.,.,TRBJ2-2,CASSFLASTGELFF,TGTGCCAGCAGTTTCCTAGCAAGTACCGGGGAGCTGTTTTTT
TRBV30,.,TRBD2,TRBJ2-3,CAWAGGPEDTQYF,TGTGCCTGGGCGGGGGGGCCTGAGGATACGCAGTATTTT
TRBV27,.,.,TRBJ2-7,CASSPGGLGSSYEQYF,TGTGCCAGCAGTCCCGGGGGGCTAGGGAGCTCCTACGAGCAGTACTTC
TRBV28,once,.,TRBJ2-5,CASSSQAQETQYF,TGTGCCAGCAGTTCACAGGCCCAAGAGACCCAGTACTTC
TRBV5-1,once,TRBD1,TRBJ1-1,CASSLRQGSTEAFF,TGCGCCAGCAGCTTAAGACAGGGATCCACTGAAGCTTTCTTT
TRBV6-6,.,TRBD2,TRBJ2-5,CASSSLAGGQETQYF,TGTGCCAGCAGTTCACTAGCGGGAGGGCAGGAGACCCAGTACTTC
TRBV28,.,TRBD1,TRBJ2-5,CASSSTRIQGVVGETQYF,TGTGCCAGCAGCTCCACCCGAATACAGGGGGTGGTCGGTGAGACCCAGTACTTC
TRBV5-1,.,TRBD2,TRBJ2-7,CASSFGSGRGIYEQYF,TGCGCCAGCAGCTTTGGGAGCGGGAGGGGAATCTACGAGCAGTACTTC
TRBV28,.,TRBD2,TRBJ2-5,CASRPSGRFEETQYF,TGTGCCAGCAGACCCAGCGGGAGATTTGAGGAGACCCAGTACTTC
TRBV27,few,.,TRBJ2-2,CASSRMTGHTGELFF,TGTGCCAGCAGCCGGATGACTGGTCACACCGGGGAGCTGTTTTTT
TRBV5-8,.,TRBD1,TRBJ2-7,CASSSQGAYYEQYF,TGTGCCAGCAGCTCACAGGGGGCTTATTACGAGCAGTACTTC